This TCR beta chain was found in a study of beta chain bispecific antibodies for T cell cancers. Whole-study results and caveats: Versus anti-CD19, anti-TRBV12 exposure cut the TRBV12-3 share of TRBV signal by just over 97%. The anti-TRBV5-5 antibody also binds TRBV5-6, a similar gene. The leukemia cells, rather than normal T cells, gave most of the targeted TRBV signal.

Either OKT3 anti-CD3 antibody or CD3/CD28 beads expanded T cells from blood mononuclear cells over 3 days. This clonotype was detected many times. The antigen is not known. TCRdb called the 5' RACE reads again in MiXCR, with one record for every CDR3 protein. The data contain about 20,000 distinct CDR3 sequences, 2% to 2.5% of them seen just once; the ten biggest clones take up approximately 5.4%. Germline CDR1 reads MNHEY; CDR2 reads SMNVEV (reference sequence). Trimming removed 5 bases from V and 7 bases from J; junction bases left unmatched: 7. The CDR3 totals 13 residues. This material consisted of healthy donor T cells cultured with leukemia cells, taken from a culture containing a bispecific antibody targeting TCR Vbeta12. V gene TRBV27 combines with J gene TRBJ2-7, with TRBD2 matching 8 bases. This sequence was found in a human donor in good health. Some clones in this sample may be carry-over from other donors' samples. The CDR3 here is CASSPGTSTEQYF. CDR3 in DNA: TGTGCCAGCAGTCCAGGGACTAGTACTGAGCAGTACTTC.